The clone carrying this T cell receptor (beta chain) has a count of ten or more. The entry originates in a study of T-cell reconstitution after alpha-beta-depleted transplantation in children. Researchers prepared the TCRbeta library using unique molecular identifiers, the study reports. TCRdb used MiXCR to reprocess the PCR reads, holding one entry per CDR3 protein. The table records 200,000 to 250,000 distinct CDR3 sequences, 8.2% of them present only once. The CDR3 has 14 residues. The V and J ends lost 1 base and 5 bases respectively, with 11 bases between them. This TCR was recovered from a male patient aged 10-17 years who had a stem cell transplant for acute lymphoblastic leukemia, so the T cells may come from the graft donor. This chain uses TRBV12-3 or TRBV12-4 with TRBJ2-5, with no clear D. Sample: PBMCs, mostly from graft donor cells, taken 180 days after TCRalphabeta/CD19-depleted stem cell transplant. CDR3 region: CASSLVPQAETQYF. In nucleotides, the CDR3 is TGTGCCAGCAGTTTAGTACCCCAGGCGGAGACCCAGTACTTC.